Shown below are 9 T cell receptor beta chains from a single sample sequenced in a study of immune evolution from preneoplasia to lung adenocarcinoma. Libraries were prepared by immunoSEQ multiplex PCR; TCRdb keeps only in-frame clonotypes and omits some of them. The sample yields some 6,900 clones, roughly 75% seen once. Sequenced material: FFPE lung adenocarcinoma in situ tissue. These TCRs come from a donor older than 65 with lung adenocarcinoma.

V is TRBV23-1 and J is TRBJ2-6; maybe TRBD1 (6 bases). TRBV23-1 is placed among ORFs of uncertain function. V was clipped by 2 bases and J by 0 bases, with 23 bases between them. This CDR3 is built from 21 residues. The CDR3 loop reads CASSQEGDFFLDYSGANVLTF. CDR3 nucleotide sequence: TGCGCCAGCAGTCAAGAGGGGGATTTCTTCCTAGACTACTCTGGGGCCAACGTCCTGACTTTC.

As regards this clone: At one boundary the junction diverges from the germline segment, which might be a read error. The chain uses TRBV7-9 and TRBJ1-1; TRBD1 aligns across 7 bases. The CDR3 consists of 16 residues. Germline V CDR1 and CDR2: SEHNR, FQNEAQ (reference sequence). The CDR3 loop is CASSLGAIDRATKAFF. Here the CDR3 DNA reads TGTGCCAGCAGCTTAGGAGCGATCGACAGGGCCACTAAAGCTTTCTTT.

The J gene is TRBJ1-1, the V gene TRBV28, with unresolved D. Trimming shortened V by 5 bases and J by 1 base, and 14 bases separated the two germline ends. Germline CDR1 and CDR2: MDHEN and SYDVKM. The CDR3 is 15 amino acids. The DNA for the CDR3 is TGTGCCAGCAGTCCCTCTTGGCGGGGGAACACTGAAGCTTTCTTT. Encoded protein: CASSPSWRGNTEAFF.

This sequence joins TRBV2 and TRBJ1-5; no firm D call. The germline V gene has CDR1 SNHLY and CDR2 FYNNEI. Trimming removed 2 bases from V and 2 bases from J, with 10 bases in between. This CDR3 is built from 15 residues. CDR3 loop: CASSEKGIGNQPQHF. Written as DNA, the CDR3 is TGTGCCAGCAGTGAAAAGGGAATTGGCAATCAGCCCCAGCATTTT.

The rearrangement links TRBV10-3 to TRBJ2-1, with a tentative D call TRBD1 (5 bases). Per the germline V gene, CDR1 is ENHRY and CDR2 is SYGVKD. This CDR3 has 17 amino acids. The V end lost 6 bases, the J end lost 0 bases, and 18 bases lay between the germline ends. CDR3: CAISTTGRGSSYNEQFF. In nucleotides, the CDR3 is TGTGCCATCAGCACCACCGGTAGGGGCAGCTCCTACAATGAGCAGTTCTTC.

This clone has just one count. J is TRBJ2-7 and V is TRBV6-5, with a weak D call TRBD2 (5 bases). Trimming shortened V by 4 bases and J by 1 base, and 11 bases separated the two germline ends. Germline CDR1 is MNHEY and CDR2 is SVGAGI. The CDR3 is made up of 14 amino acids. The CDR3, as DNA: TGTGCCAGCAGTTTGACTACAACATCCTACGAGCAGTACTTC. It yields the protein CASSLTTTSYEQYF.

This chain links TRBV2 with TRBJ2-1; D gene ambiguous. Germline V CDR1 and CDR2: SNHLY, FYNNEI. This CDR3 region has 14 residues. Trimming removed 5 bases from V and 1 base from J, with 9 bases in between. The CDR3 nucleotides read TGTGCCAGCAGTCCACGGCCTTCCTACAATGAGCAGTTCTTC. It codes for CASSPRPSYNEQFF. Filled out from reference TRBV2 and TRBJ2-1, the complete variable domain reads EPEVTQTPSHQVTQMGQEVILRCVPISNHLYFYWYRQILGQKVEFLVSFYNNEISEKSEIFDDQFSVERPDGSNFTLKIRSTKLEDSAMYFCASSPRPSYNEQFFGPGTRLTVL.

This clone is medium-sized by share. The CDR3 here is CATGTTKVTPQHF. The CDR3, as DNA: TGTGCCACTGGGACAACAAAAGTCACGCCCCAGCATTTT. The rearrangement links TRBV2 to TRBJ1-5; D is possibly TRBD1 (6 bases). The V gene lost 10 bases and the J gene lost 9 bases, with 19 bases spanning the gap. The CDR3 extends over 13 amino acids. Germline V gives CDR1 SNHLY, CDR2 FYNNEI.

This clone was found a few times. The chain carries TRBV5-1 and TRBJ2-7; TRBD1 might be the D (6 bases). The CDR3 has 13 amino acids. Per the germline V gene, CDR1 is SGHRS and CDR2 is YFSETQ. The ends were cut back, 2 bases at V and 6 bases at J, with 12 bases in the middle. CDR3 in DNA: TGCGCCAGCAGCTTACAGGGTTTTAGCGAGCAGTACTTC. It is translated as CASSLQGFSEQYF.